The T cell receptor beta chain under discussion was sequenced for a study of Ad26.COV2.S vaccination and SARS-CoV-2 variants. With 7 bases removed from V and 0 bases from J, the gap between germline ends came to 4 bases. The CDR3 has 12 amino acids. In germline, CDR1 is SGHNT, CDR2 YYREEE (reference sequence). This clone showed up just once. Repertoires were generated with immunoSEQ multiplex PCR, while TCRdb's copy carries only in-frame clones and drops some. Counted here are 180,000 or so clones, around 88% occurring once; the ten biggest clones make up over 4.5%. The V gene is TRBV5-4, the J gene TRBJ1-4; D unclear. The sample consisted of peripheral blood, taken after recovery from COVID-19. This sequence originates from a human donor who had recovered from COVID-19. CDR3 protein: CASSATNEKLFF. CDR3 nucleotide sequence: TGTGCCAGCTCAGCAACTAATGAAAAACTGTTTTTT.